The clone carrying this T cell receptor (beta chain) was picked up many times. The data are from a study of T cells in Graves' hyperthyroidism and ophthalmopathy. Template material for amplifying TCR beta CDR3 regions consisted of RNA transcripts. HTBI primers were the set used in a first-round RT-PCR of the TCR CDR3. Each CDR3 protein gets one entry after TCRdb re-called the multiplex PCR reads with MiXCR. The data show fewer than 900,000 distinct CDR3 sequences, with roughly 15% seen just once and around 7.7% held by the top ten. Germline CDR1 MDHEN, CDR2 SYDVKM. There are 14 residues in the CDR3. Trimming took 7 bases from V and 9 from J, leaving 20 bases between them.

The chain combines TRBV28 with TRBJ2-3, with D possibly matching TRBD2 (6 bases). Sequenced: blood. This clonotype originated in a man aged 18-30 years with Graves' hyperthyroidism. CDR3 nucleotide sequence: TGTGCCAGCACCCCTGGTGGCGGGAAAGGGACGCAGTATTTT. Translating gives CASTPGGGKGTQYF.